This TCR beta chain stems from a study of blood T cell repertoires in COVID-19. The table came from immunoSEQ multiplex PCR; TCRdb's copy has only in-frame clones and leaves some out. The data show 360,000 or so clones, around 92% seen once. The V end was cut by 8 bases, the J end by 0 bases, with 22 bases between. This CDR3 comprises 18 residues. Cohorts were determined from participant-reported clinical history. The TCR was taken from a woman younger than 45 who had recovered from COVID-19. Sequences were obtained from PBMCs or T cells enriched from blood (not recorded which). V gene TRBV23-1 combines with J gene TRBJ2-2, with D perhaps TRBD1 (6 bases). TRBV23-1 is known as an ORF, though its function is uncertain. The DNA of the CDR3 is TGCGCCAGCTTCGTGGGCAGGGGTTTTCTCACGAACACCGGGGAGCTGTTTTTT. It specifies CASFVGRGFLTNTGELFF.